The 26 T cell receptor beta chains reported below all come from one sample, sequenced in a study of neoadjuvant anti-PD-1 for oral cavity cancer. Sequencing was performed with immunoSEQ multiplex PCR; in TCRdb, only in-frame clones are kept and a portion is missing. The repertoire has about 16,000 clones, less than 80% of them found once; the top ten carry over 2%. Sequencing used PBMCs, obtained before nivolumab (anti-PD-1) treatment. The source of these receptors is a person aged 40 to 85 with oral cavity squamous cell carcinoma.

V gene TRBV6-1 combines with J gene TRBJ1-5; D is unresolved. CDR1 and CDR2 (germline): MNHNS, SASEGT. CDR3 length equals 14 residues. V shed 4 bases and J shed 2 bases, with 9 bases lying between them. CDR3 in amino acids: CASSVSGGNQPQHF. DNA for the CDR3: TGTGCCAGCAGTGTGTCGGGTGGCAATCAGCCCCAGCATTTT.

The chain uses TRBV7-6 and TRBJ2-7, with D possibly being TRBD2 (6 bases). This CDR3 spans 16 amino acids. V lost 3 bases and J lost 4, with 19 bases in between. CDR1 is SGHVS, CDR2 FNYEAQ, per germline. CDR3 sequence reads: CASSLGAGTSKYEQYF. DNA for the CDR3: TGTGCCAGCAGCTTGGGCGCCGGGACTTCCAAATACGAGCAGTACTTC.

The V gene is TRBV5-8, the J gene TRBJ1-5; D might be TRBD1 (6 bases). Per the germline V gene, CDR1 is SGHTS and CDR2 is YDEGEE. CDR3 length: 15 residues. Trimming removed 3 bases at V and 7 bases at J, with 17 bases between. The CDR3 sequence is CASSWRTVERQPQHF. CDR3 DNA: TGTGCCAGCAGCTGGAGGACAGTCGAGAGGCAGCCCCAGCATTTT. Together with reference TRBV5-8 and TRBJ1-5, the CDR3 gives the full variable domain: EAGVTQSPTHLIKTRGQQATLRCSPISGHTSVYWYQQALGLGLQFLLWYDEGEERNRGNFPPRFSGRQFPNYSSELNVNALELEDSALYLCASSWRTVERQPQHFGDGTRLSIL.

J is TRBJ1-2 and V is TRBV7-9, with D unclear. The V gene's germline CDR1 is SEHNR and CDR2 FQNEAQ (reference sequence). The V and J ends lost 2 bases and 4 bases respectively, with 20 bases between them. The CDR3 is 17 amino acids. The CDR3 is CASSLSPGRRSFYGYTF. The DNA for the CDR3 is TGTGCCAGCAGCTTATCCCCTGGTCGGCGCAGCTTCTATGGCTACACCTTC.

The chain carries TRBV7-3 and TRBJ1-2; possibly TRBD1 for D (5 bases). This CDR3 has 15 amino acids. V was cut by 6 bases and J by 0 bases, with 14 bases left in between. The germline CDR1 and CDR2 sequences are SGHTA and FQGTGA. DNA for the CDR3: TGTGCCAGCAGTTTCGGAGGGGTTTCTAACTATGGCTACACCTTC. Protein: CASSFGGVSNYGYTF.

V and J are TRBV7-6 and TRBJ2-3; D remains ambiguous. This CDR3 has 16 residues. Germline CDR1 and CDR2: SGHVS and FNYEAQ. V gave up 1 base and J gave up 0 bases, with 11 bases separating them. Here the CDR3 reads CASSLGVVTSTDTQYF. CDR3 nucleotide sequence: TGTGCCAGCAGCTTAGGTGTCGTAACTAGCACAGATACGCAGTATTTT.

The chain recombines TRBV19 with TRBJ1-3; TRBD1 agrees at 7 bases. The CDR3 covers 15 residues. J lost 0 bases, V lost 7 bases, and 6 bases had no gene match. Germline V gene lookup returns CDR1 LNHDA and CDR2 SQIVND (reference sequence). The CDR3 region is CASTLRTGSGNTIYF. DNA for the CDR3: TGTGCCAGTACCCTCCGGACAGGCTCTGGAAACACCATATATTTT.

CDR3 bases: TGTGCCAGCAGCTCCGACCTCCTTGCTTTCTTT. Protein sequence: CASSSDLLAFF. The chain recombines TRBV5-5 with TRBJ1-1; D not certain. Trimming shortened V by 3 bases and J by 11 bases, and 11 bases separated the two germline ends. Germline CDR1 reads SGHKS; CDR2 reads YYEKEE (reference sequence). This CDR3 spans 11 amino acids. The entire variable domain, with the rest obtained from reference TRBV5-5 and TRBJ1-1, is as follows: DAGVTQSPTHLIKTRGQQVTLRCSPISGHKSVSWYQQVLGQGPQFIFQYYEKEERGRGNFPDRFSARQFPNYSSELNVNALLLGDSALYLCASSSDLLAFFGQGTRLTVV.

This rearrangement joins TRBV18 to TRBJ1-4; D gene uncertain. The CDR3 spans 15 residues. Germline loops: CDR1 KGHSH, CDR2 LQKENI. V was cut by 4 bases and J by 2 bases, with 11 bases left in between. CDR3 amino acids: CASSREPATNEKLFF. The CDR3 nucleotides are TGTGCCAGCTCACGAGAACCTGCCACTAATGAAAAACTGTTTTTT.

The chain is built from TRBV30 and TRBJ1-2; 7 bases map to TRBD1. Germline V gives CDR1 GTSNPN, CDR2 SVGIG (reference sequence). J lost 8 bases, V lost 4 bases, and 13 bases had no gene match. The CDR3 is 14 amino acids. As DNA, the CDR3 is TGTGCCTGGAAGCCTTGGGCAGGGGGGAACGGCTACACCTTC. Protein: CAWKPWAGGNGYTF.

This clone was recorded a few times. The CDR3 nucleotides read TGCGCCAGCACCCCGATCCCAGGGGGGTGGACTGAAGCTTTCTTT. Amino acid sequence: CASTPIPGGWTEAFF. The chain has TRBV5-1 and TRBJ1-1; 7 bases match TRBD1. V was clipped by 6 bases and J by 5 bases; unmatched bases: 13. Germline lookup yields CDR1 SGHRS and CDR2 YFSETQ. This CDR3 is built from 15 residues. Full variable domain (missing parts from reference TRBV5-1 and TRBJ1-1): KAGVTQTPRYLIKTRGQQVTLSCSPISGHRSVSWYQQTPGQGLQFLFEYFSETQRNKGNFPGRFSGRQFSNSRSEMNVSTLELGDSALYLCASTPIPGGWTEAFFGQGTRLTVV.

The V and J genes are TRBV4-2 and TRBJ2-1; 8 nucleotides align to TRBD2. Germline V gene lookup returns CDR1 LGHNA and CDR2 YNFKEQ. After removal of 5 bases from V and 8 bases from J, the junction contained 14 bases not matched to a gene. The length of the CDR3 is 16 residues. The CDR3, as DNA: TGTGCCAGCAGCAAGAGCCCTCTAAGCGGGAGTGATGAGCAGTTCTTC. Residues: CASSKSPLSGSDEQFF.

This chain joins TRBV28 and TRBJ1-2; D is unclear. Germline loops: CDR1 MDHEN, CDR2 SYDVKM. V was pared by 6 bases and J by 3 bases, with 5 bases between. This CDR3 has 11 amino acids. The CDR3 protein is CASSRYYGYTF. The CDR3 DNA sequence: TGTGCCAGCAGCAGGTACTATGGCTACACCTTC.

Here the CDR3 reads CASSLAGGSGTGELFF. Here the CDR3 DNA reads TGTGCCAGCAGCTTGGCCGGGGGATCGGGGACCGGGGAGCTGTTTTTT. The rearrangement links TRBV5-6 to TRBJ2-2; perhaps TRBD2 as D (6 bases). This CDR3 contains 16 residues. The V end lost 0 bases, the J end lost 5 bases, and 14 bases lay between the germline ends. Germline values: CDR1 SGHDT, CDR2 YYEEEE.

J is TRBJ1-2 and V is TRBV5-1; no clear D. Germline CDR1 reads SGHRS; CDR2 reads YFSETQ. V lost 0 bases to trimming and J lost 7 bases, with 10 bases between them. The CDR3 sequence is 13 residues long. The CDR3: CASSLVSGVGYTF. The CDR3 DNA reads TGCGCCAGCAGCTTGGTCTCTGGGGTTGGCTACACCTTC.

The genes are TRBV9 and TRBJ2-5; no definite D call. Germline CDR1 SGDLS, CDR2 YYNGEE. This CDR3 contains 15 residues. Trimming shortened V by 0 bases and J by 0 bases, and 9 bases separated the two germline ends. Here the CDR3 reads CASSVVPGHQETQYF. The CDR3 DNA reads TGTGCCAGCAGCGTAGTCCCGGGTCACCAAGAGACCCAGTACTTC.

The genes are TRBV9 and TRBJ2-7; a possible D gene is TRBD1 (6 bases). V lost 2 bases and J lost 8, with 14 bases in between. CDR3 size: 13 residues. The germline CDR1 and CDR2 sequences are SGDLS and YYNGEE. The CDR3 region has the DNA TGTGCCAGCAGCGTTTCCCAACAGGGCAAGCAGTACTTC. Residues: CASSVSQQGKQYF.

The chain recombines TRBV7-8 with TRBJ1-1; a possible D gene is TRBD1 (5 bases). The CDR3 is 15 amino acids. The V end lost 2 bases, the J end lost 1 base, and 11 bases lay between the germline ends. Germline CDR1 and CDR2: SGHVS and FQNEAQ. CDR3 sequence: CASSLMDGGNTEAFF. CDR3 nucleotides: TGTGCCAGCAGCTTAATGGATGGGGGGAACACTGAAGCTTTCTTT. The full variable domain, rest sourced from reference TRBV7-8 and TRBJ1-1, is GAGVSQSPRYKVAKRGQDVALRCDPISGHVSLFWYQQALGQGPEFLTYFQNEAQLDKSGLPSDRFFAERPEGSVSTLKIQRTQQEDSAVYLCASSLMDGGNTEAFFGQGTRLTVV.

J is TRBJ2-2 and V is TRBV10-3; a weak D match, TRBD2 (7 bases). The CDR3 loop spans 15 amino acids. With 5 bases removed from V and 2 bases from J, the gap between germline ends came to 12 bases. CDR1 ENHRY and CDR2 SYGVKD come from the germline V gene. In DNA, the CDR3 is TGTGCCATCAGTTACTCGGGGGGCAACACCGGGGAGCTGTTTTTT. It codes for CAISYSGGNTGELFF.

Here the CDR3 DNA reads TGTGCCATCAGTGAGTCAGGGGCGAGAACTGAAGCTTTCTTT. It translates to CAISESGARTEAFF. The chain is built from TRBV10-3 and TRBJ1-1; D possibly corresponds to TRBD1 (5 bases). The CDR3 runs 14 residues. Deletions cut 0 bases from V and 5 bases from J, with 10 bases between. Germline loops: CDR1 ENHRY, CDR2 SYGVKD.

The chain joins TRBV5-4 to TRBJ2-1; 9 bases line up with TRBD1. The germline V gene has CDR1 SGHNT and CDR2 YYREEE (reference sequence). V trimming: 4 bases; J trimming: 7 bases; junction bases outside the gene matches: 9. CDR3 length: 15 amino acids. The CDR3 is CASSTTGGGGNEQFF. CDR3 nucleotides: TGTGCCAGCAGCACAACAGGGGGCGGTGGGAATGAGCAGTTCTTC.

V and J are TRBV5-1 and TRBJ2-1; TRBD1 agrees at 8 bases. This CDR3 contains 16 residues. CDR1 and CDR2 (germline): SGHRS, YFSETQ. V was pared by 5 bases and J by 8 bases, with 15 bases of the junction left unmatched. The CDR3 bases are TGCGCCAGCAGGCTCCGATCGCAGGGGGCATCTGATGAGCAGTTCTTC. Translation: CASRLRSQGASDEQFF.

The chain has TRBV28 and TRBJ1-1; D unresolved. The CDR3 length is 12 residues. Germline V gives CDR1 MDHEN, CDR2 SYDVKM. The V gene lost 6 bases and the J gene lost 7 bases, with 12 bases spanning the gap. The CDR3 DNA reads TGTGCCAGCAGCATAAGAATGATTGAAGCTTTCTTT. Encoded protein: CASSIRMIEAFF.

The V gene is TRBV2, the J gene TRBJ2-5; D is unresolved. CDR3 length equals 15 residues. V lost 2 bases and J lost 5, with 15 bases in between. CDR1 is SNHLY and CDR2 is FYNNEI in the germline V gene. The CDR3, as DNA: TGTGCCAGCAGTGAACGACCGGTCTTAGTTGAGACCCAGTACTTC. It yields the protein CASSERPVLVETQYF.

This clone was observed a few times. The chain has TRBV30 and TRBJ1-5; unclear D gene. The ends were cut back, 1 base at V and 0 bases at J, with 4 bases in the middle. From germline, CDR1 is GTSNPN and CDR2 SVGIG (reference sequence). The CDR3 is 13 residues long. In nucleotides, the CDR3 is TGTGCCTGGAGTGCCGATAGCAATCAGCCCCAGCATTTT. Its protein product is CAWSADSNQPQHF.

V and J are TRBV11-2 and TRBJ1-1; 10 nucleotides agree with TRBD1. Germline V gene lookup returns CDR1 SGHAT and CDR2 FQNNGV. The CDR3 has 18 amino acids. Trimming cost V 7 bases and J 10 bases; bases outside gene matches: 24. For the CDR3, the DNA is TGTGCCAGCAAACGGATGAAATTAACGGGACAGGGGCCCCCGGGAGCTTTCTTT. Translation: CASKRMKLTGQGPPGAFF.